Shown below are 23 T cell receptor beta chains from a single sample sequenced in a study of CD8+CD57+ T cells in acquired aplastic anemia. Profiling that covered TCR beta VDJ and CDR3 relied on genomic DNA as its template. TCRdb re-called the reads through MiXCR, storing one row per CDR3 protein. The sample includes about 420,000 distinct CDR3 sequences, 55% to 70% of them seen just once. Sequenced input: sorted CD4+, CD8+, or CD8+CD57+ T cells (not recorded which) from PBMCs. The receptors come from a human donor in good health, serving as a control.

J is TRBJ1-2 and V is TRBV15; no reliable D call. The ends were cut back, 0 bases at V and 4 bases at J, with 9 bases in the middle. The CDR3 consists of 14 residues. Looked up from germline, CDR1 is LNHNV and CDR2 is YYDKDF (reference sequence). The CDR3 loop is CATSRDQRIYGYTF. The DNA of the CDR3 is TGTGCCACCAGCAGAGACCAAAGGATCTATGGCTACACCTTC.

This clonotype appeared many times. The V call is TRBV7-2, the J call TRBJ1-3, with D unresolved. Per germline, CDR1 SGHTA and CDR2 FQGNSA. This CDR3 contains 16 residues. Trimming removed 4 bases from V and 0 bases from J, with 13 bases in between. The CDR3 spells CASSSSGPSSGNTIYF. DNA of the CDR3: TGTGCCAGCAGCTCCTCCGGACCGAGCTCTGGAAACACCATATATTTT. The full variable domain, completed using reference TRBV7-2 and TRBJ1-3, is GAGVSQSPSNKVTEKGKDVELRCDPISGHTALYWYRQSLGQGLEFLIYFQGNSAPDKSGLPSDRFSAERTGGSVSTLTIQRTQQEDSAVYLCASSSSGPSSGNTIYFGEGSWLTVV.

J is TRBJ2-2 and V is TRBV14, with no clear D. The CDR3 sequence is 15 residues long. Per the germline V gene, CDR1 is SGHDN and CDR2 is FVKESK. V was clipped by 0 bases and J by 10 bases, with 15 bases between them. The CDR3 here is CASSQEARNATELFF. DNA for the CDR3: TGTGCCAGCAGCCAAGAAGCCAGGAACGCCACGGAGCTGTTTTTT.

Ten or more counts support this clonotype. This chain links TRBV29-1 with TRBJ1-2; TRBD1 is a possible D gene (5 bases). The CDR3 extends over 16 amino acids. V was cut by 1 base and J by 3 bases, with 18 bases left in between. In germline, CDR1 is SQVTM, CDR2 ANQGSEA. The CDR3 here is CSVEAPVRGTYYGYTF. CDR3 bases: TGCAGCGTTGAAGCCCCCGTGCGGGGGACCTACTATGGCTACACCTTC.

This clonotype appeared many times. V is TRBV12-3 or TRBV12-4 and J is TRBJ1-5, with TRBD1 matching 9 bases. Trimming cost V 4 bases and J 4 bases; bases outside gene matches: 2. The CDR3 length is 14 residues. The CDR3 region has the DNA TGTGCCAGCAGTTACGGACAGGGGAATCAGCCCCAGCATTTT. Residues: CASSYGQGNQPQHF.

As for this clonotype: A read error may account for a junction end that differs from germline. The rearrangement uses TRBV19 and TRBJ1-5; no reliable D call. CDR1 is LNHDA and CDR2 is SQIVND in the germline V gene (reference sequence). The CDR3 has 14 residues. CDR3 loop: CASSSRYSNLPHHF. CDR3 DNA: TGTGCCAGTAGTAGTAGGTATAGCAATCTGCCCCATCATTTT.

The V gene is TRBV10-3, the J gene TRBJ2-2; possible D gene TRBD2, 7 bases. Deletions cut 5 bases from V and 0 bases from J, with 10 bases between. This CDR3 region has 15 residues. Germline V gives CDR1 ENHRY, CDR2 SYGVKD. DNA for the CDR3: TGTGCCATCAGTCGGGGGGCTGCGAACACCGGGGAGCTGTTTTTT. This translates into CAISRGAANTGELFF.

The CDR3 loop is CASRAGASVADTQYF. The CDR3 region has the DNA TGTGCCAGCAGGGCCGGGGCTAGCGTCGCAGATACGCAGTATTTT. The chain employs TRBV5-6 and TRBJ2-3; D might be TRBD2 (6 bases). The CDR3 has 15 residues. V was pared by 5 bases and J by 4 bases, with 17 bases between. From germline, CDR1 is SGHDT and CDR2 YYEEEE.

This clonotype appeared a few times. One junction end does not reproduce the germline sequence, and a read error may be involved. This chain joins TRBV6-6 and TRBJ2-5, with D unresolved. CDR1 MNHNY and CDR2 SVGAGI come from the germline V gene (reference sequence). The CDR3 is 11 amino acids. The CDR3 here is CANSFGETQYF. The CDR3 region has the DNA TGTGCCAACAGTTTCGGGGAGACCCAGTACTTC.

This chain connects TRBV9 to TRBJ2-1; 10 bases match TRBD2. In germline, CDR1 is SGDLS, CDR2 YYNGEE. J lost 8 bases, V lost 3 bases, and 8 bases had no gene match. The length of the CDR3 is 15 residues. CDR3 nucleotide sequence: TGTGCCAGCAGCGAGACTGCTAGCGGGGGTTATGAGCAGTTCTTC. This gives the protein CASSETASGGYEQFF.

Details on this clonotype: A clone one base away is much larger, so this may be a read error. The rearrangement links TRBV4-1 to TRBJ1-1, with a tentative D call TRBD1 (5 bases). This CDR3 has 17 residues. CDR1 is MGHRA and CDR2 is YSYEKL in the germline V gene. For the CDR3, the DNA is TGCGCCAGCAGCCGAGATCGTCCTAGAGGGGTGAACGCTGAAGCTTTCTTT. Protein: CASSRDRPRGVNAEAFF.

This chain joins TRBV7-3 and TRBJ2-7, with 8 bases aligning to TRBD2. Germline CDR1 and CDR2: SGHTA and FQGTGA. The CDR3 spans 14 residues. Trimming took 5 bases from V and 5 from J; bases not matched to a gene: 8. The DNA of the CDR3 is TGTGCCAGCAGCAGAGGGGGACTAGTCAACGAGCAGTACTTC. Protein: CASSRGGLVNEQYF.

J is TRBJ1-2 and V is TRBV11-2; D is undetermined. V was trimmed by 5 bases and J by 6 bases, leaving 16 bases between them. Germline assignment: CDR1 SGHAT and CDR2 FQNNGV. The CDR3 is 14 residues long. The CDR3 sequence is CASSPHSGDHGYTF. The DNA for the CDR3 is TGTGCCAGCAGCCCGCATAGCGGGGATCATGGCTACACCTTC.

The chain has TRBV2 and TRBJ2-2; D might be TRBD1 (5 bases). This CDR3 is built from 15 residues. Trimming took off 6 bases at V and 4 bases at J, with 15 bases between the two ends. From germline, CDR1 is SNHLY and CDR2 FYNNEI. The CDR3 spells CASSGQGGSTGELFF. The CDR3 DNA sequence: TGTGCCAGCAGCGGTCAGGGTGGTAGCACCGGGGAGCTGTTTTTT.

Ten or more counts support this clonotype. The chain is built from TRBV6-2 or TRBV6-3 and TRBJ1-4; the match to TRBD1 covers 8 bases. The CDR3 runs to 16 residues. In germline, CDR1 is MNHEY, CDR2 SVGEGT. The junction had 8 bases not matched to a gene; V was cut back by 0 bases and J by 8 bases. CDR3 amino acids: CASSYSPDRVDEKLFF. CDR3 in DNA: TGTGCCAGCAGTTACTCCCCGGACAGGGTGGACGAAAAACTGTTTTTT.

In the case of this clonotype: This CDR3 is missing its conserved last phenylalanine or tryptophan, likely due to a read error. V and J are TRBV12-3 or TRBV12-4 and TRBJ1-5; maybe TRBD1 (6 bases). This CDR3 is 12 amino acids long. The CDR3 here is CACSYGQQPQHL. The CDR3 DNA reads as TGTGCCTGCAGTTATGGACAGCAGCCCCAGCATCTT.

In nucleotides, the CDR3 is TGTGCCAGCAGCATGAATGAACCGGGGGTGTACGTC. This encodes CASSMNEPGVYV. V and J are TRBV7-6 and TRBJ2-7; TRBD2 might be the D (6 bases). V gave up 5 bases and J gave up 12 bases, with 17 bases separating them. Germline V lookup: CDR1 SGHVS, CDR2 FNYEAQ. CDR3 length equals 12 residues.

The table lists this clonotype with many counts. The genes are TRBV6-1 and TRBJ2-7; D is perhaps TRBD1 (6 bases). The length of the CDR3 is 15 residues. Trimming took 6 bases from V and 3 from J, leaving 18 bases between them. Germline CDR1 and CDR2: MNHNS and SASEGT. The CDR3 DNA reads TGTGCCAGCAGCCGAAAGCGGACAGAAAACTACGAGCAGTACTTC. It translates to CASSRKRTENYEQYF.

This clonotype was observed at least ten times. The rearrangement uses TRBV6-1 and TRBJ2-7; D perhaps matches TRBD1 (5 bases). The germline gives CDR1 MNHNS, CDR2 SASEGT. Trimming took 6 bases from V and 6 from J, leaving 9 bases between them. CDR3 length: 11 residues. In nucleotides, the CDR3 is TGTGCCAGCAGCTCAGGGCGCGAGCAGTACTTC. Its protein product is CASSSGREQYF.

This clonotype was found a few times. V gene TRBV29-1 combines with J gene TRBJ2-3, with D perhaps assigned TRBD1 or TRBD2 (5 bases each). Trimming took 7 bases from V and 5 from J, leaving 13 bases between them. The CDR3 covers 12 residues. The germline CDR1 and CDR2 sequences are SQVTM and ANQGSEA. The CDR3 is CSARGAGDTQYF. CDR3 sequence (DNA): TGCAGCGCAAGGGGTGCGGGAGATACGCAGTATTTT.

The rearrangement uses TRBV7-3 and TRBJ2-2; D might be TRBD2 (6 bases). The CDR3 loop spans 16 amino acids. Trimming stripped 2 bases from V and 5 bases from J, with 15 bases between. Germline-derived CDR1 and CDR2 are SGHTA and FQGTGA. The CDR3 region has the DNA TGTGCCAGCAGCTTAGCGATTGGGAGGAAAACCGGGGAGCTGTTTTTT. This encodes CASSLAIGRKTGELFF.

This chain joins TRBV10-3 and TRBJ2-3, with D possibly TRBD1 on 6 matching bases. CDR3 length: 14 amino acids. Germline CDR1 reads ENHRY; CDR2 reads SYGVKD. Trimming stripped 3 bases from V and 10 bases from J, with 17 bases between. The CDR3 DNA sequence: TGTGCCATCAGTGATTTACAGGGAGTATTGGCGCAGTATTTT. Residues: CAISDLQGVLAQYF.

This clonotype was seen repeatedly, ten times or more. The chain has TRBV5-1 and TRBJ2-1, with D possibly TRBD2 on 5 matching bases. CDR1 and CDR2 (germline): SGHRS, YFSETQ. Between the trimmed V and J ends, which lost 1 base and 0 bases, there was a span of 14 bases. This CDR3 is 17 amino acids long. The CDR3 reads CASSLSPSLSSYNEQFF. CDR3 DNA: TGCGCCAGCAGCTTGAGCCCTAGCTTGAGCTCCTACAATGAGCAGTTCTTC.